One and the same sample provided the 29 T cell receptor beta chains below, sequenced in a study of blood T cell repertoires in COVID-19. The method was immunoSEQ multiplex PCR; TCRdb's version includes in-frame clones alone and lacks a portion of them. Among 120,000 or so clones listed, around three quarters were seen once. Sequenced: peripheral blood. Receptors originate from a man in his forties with active or convalescent COVID-19.

This clone was counted a few times. The chain couples TRBV3-1 (or the pseudogene TRBV3-2) to TRBJ1-2; 7 positions match TRBD1. This CDR3 is built from 16 residues. Germline CDR1 reads LGHDT; CDR2 reads YNNKEL (reference sequence). With V trimmed by 3 bases and J by 4 bases, 11 bases remained unmatched. In DNA, the CDR3 is TGTGCCAGCAGCCATTTAAGCAGGGGGAGGAGCTATGGCTACACCTTC. Translation: CASSHLSRGRSYGYTF.

In its sample, this clone was seen a few times. The V call is TRBV14, the J call TRBJ1-1; D not certain. V was shortened by 4 bases and J by 1 base, with 16 bases between the two germline ends. The CDR3 contains 16 residues. Looked up from germline, CDR1 is SGHDN and CDR2 is FVKESK. CDR3 coding DNA: TGTGCCAGCAGCCCCCGCCCCGGGGAGGGGAACACTGAAGCTTTCTTT. The encoded protein is CASSPRPGEGNTEAFF.

This rearrangement joins TRBV2 to TRBJ1-1; D is ambiguous. The CDR3 loop spans 12 amino acids. V was shortened by 5 bases and J by 8 bases, with 12 bases between the two germline ends. CDR1 and CDR2 (germline): SNHLY, FYNNEI. CDR3 loop: CASSIDTYEAFF. The CDR3 DNA reads TGTGCCAGCAGTATCGACACCTACGAAGCTTTCTTT.

This clone is a singleton in its sample. V gene TRBV5-1 combines with J gene TRBJ2-7; perhaps TRBD2 as D (5 bases). CDR3 length: 13 amino acids. The V gene's germline CDR1 is SGHRS and CDR2 YFSETQ. V gave up 3 bases and J gave up 4 bases, with 11 bases separating them. CDR3: CASSSFSGYEQYF. CDR3 in DNA: TGCGCCAGCAGCTCCTTCTCGGGGTACGAGCAGTACTTC.

This chain joins TRBV9 and TRBJ1-6, with D tentatively TRBD1 (6 bases). Germline CDR1 reads SGDLS; CDR2 reads YYNGEE. V was pared by 4 bases and J by 9 bases, with 17 bases between. The CDR3 length is 15 residues. The CDR3 sequence: CASSPRDIGFSPLHF. CDR3 nucleotides: TGTGCCAGCAGCCCCCGGGACATCGGTTTTTCACCCCTCCACTTT.

The rearrangement links TRBV5-1 to TRBJ2-7; no clear D. Germline V lookup: CDR1 SGHRS, CDR2 YFSETQ. V lost 0 bases to trimming and J lost 6 bases, with 10 bases between them. The CDR3 covers 13 residues. CDR3 loop: CASSLGYVGEQYF. The CDR3 DNA reads as TGCGCCAGCAGCTTGGGCTACGTCGGCGAGCAGTACTTC.

CDR3 in DNA: TGTGCCAGCAGCCAAGGAAGTTACGGAGGGCCGTTAGCCAAAAACATTCAGTACTTC. Amino acids: CASSQGSYGGPLAKNIQYF. The chain combines TRBV7-6 with TRBJ2-4; D perhaps matches TRBD2 (6 bases). CDR1 SGHVS and CDR2 FNYEAQ come from the germline V gene. The CDR3 is 19 amino acids. V lost 5 bases to trimming and J lost 0 bases, with 23 bases between them. Based on the CDR3 plus reference TRBV7-6 and TRBJ2-4, the full variable domain is GAGVSQSPRYKVTKRGQDVALRCDPISGHVSLYWYRQALGQGPEFLTYFNYEAQQDKSGLPNDRFSAERPEGSISTLTIQRTEQRDSAMYRCASSQGSYGGPLAKNIQYFGAGTRLSVL.

V usage is TRBV5-1 and J usage is TRBJ1-3; D remains ambiguous. CDR3 length equals 14 residues. The germline V gene has CDR1 SGHRS and CDR2 YFSETQ. V shed 4 bases and J shed 4 bases, with 12 bases lying between them. The CDR3, as DNA: TGCGCCAGCAGCCCCTCGGGCGGGGGAAACACCATATATTTT. It specifies CASSPSGGGNTIYF.

The J gene is TRBJ1-6, the V gene TRBV7-2; D unresolved. The V end was cut by 4 bases, the J end by 4 bases, with 14 bases between. The CDR3 length is 16 residues. The germline CDR1 and CDR2 sequences are SGHTA and FQGNSA. The CDR3 DNA sequence: TGTGCCAGCAGCTCCCCGAGAGGGCATTATAATTCACCCCTCCACTTT. Its protein is CASSSPRGHYNSPLHF.

This chain connects TRBV19 to TRBJ2-5, with D possibly TRBD2 on 7 matching bases. The CDR3 spans 14 residues. The V gene lost 3 bases and the J gene lost 5 bases, with 13 bases spanning the gap. Germline-derived CDR1 and CDR2 are LNHDA and SQIVND (reference sequence). The CDR3 coding sequence is TGTGCCAGTAGTATCGGGGGGCTCCGGGAGACCCAGTACTTC. Amino acid sequence: CASSIGGLRETQYF.

This clone was detected only once. This chain uses TRBV5-5 with TRBJ1-2; D not certain. Trimming pared 2 bases from V and 1 base from J, leaving 6 bases between. The CDR3 covers 13 residues. Germline CDR1 and CDR2: SGHKS and YYEKEE (reference sequence). The CDR3 region has the DNA TGTGCCAGCAGCTTCGTAATTAACTATGGCTACACCTTC. The encoded protein is CASSFVINYGYTF.

The chain joins TRBV24-1 to TRBJ2-3; TRBD1 agrees at 9 bases. CDR1 and CDR2 (germline): KGHDR, SFDVKD. CDR3 length: 16 residues. V lost 7 bases to trimming and J lost 4 bases; unmatched junction nucleotides: 11. CDR3 protein: CATSLSRDRDPDTQYF. The DNA for the CDR3 is TGTGCCACCAGCCTCTCCCGGGACAGGGATCCAGATACGCAGTATTTT.

The chain is built from TRBV10-2 and TRBJ2-7, with 10 bases matching TRBD1. This CDR3 is 15 amino acids long. In germline, CDR1 is WSHSY, CDR2 SAAADI. Losses at the gene ends were 4 bases for V and 2 bases for J; bases not matched to a gene: 5. For the CDR3, the DNA is TGCGCCAGCAGTGGGACAGGGGGAGCGGCCTACGAGCAGTACTTC. Protein product: CASSGTGGAAYEQYF.

V usage is TRBV30 and J usage is TRBJ1-2; weak D call: TRBD1 (6 bases). Trimming took off 3 bases at V and 0 bases at J, with 14 bases between the two ends. This CDR3 region has 15 residues. Germline loops: CDR1 GTSNPN, CDR2 SVGIG (reference sequence). CDR3: CAWSGRQASNYGYTF. CDR3 nucleotide sequence: TGTGCCTGGAGCGGCCGACAGGCATCTAACTATGGCTACACCTTC.

The J gene is TRBJ1-2, the V gene TRBV19, with 9 bases lining up with TRBD1. The CDR3 runs to 16 residues. Germline-derived CDR1 and CDR2 are LNHDA and SQIVND (reference sequence). With 4 bases clipped from V and 2 bases from J, the junction kept 8 bases outside the gene matches. Written as DNA, the CDR3 is TGTGCCAGTAGTAGGCCCTCCGGGACAGGGAACTATGGCTACACCTTC. It yields the protein CASSRPSGTGNYGYTF.

This chain connects TRBV3-1 (or the pseudogene TRBV3-2) to TRBJ2-7; 7 bases fit TRBD2. Per the germline V gene, CDR1 is LGHDT and CDR2 is YNNKEL (reference sequence). V shed 4 bases, J shed 7 bases, and the junction held 19 bases outside the gene matches. The CDR3 contains 17 residues. The CDR3: CASSPSILAVGAGEQYF. In nucleotides, the CDR3 is TGTGCCAGCAGCCCTAGTATTCTAGCGGTGGGAGCGGGAGAGCAGTACTTC.

The genes are TRBV5-5 and TRBJ1-1; unclear D gene. This CDR3 is 15 amino acids long. Trimming pared 4 bases from V and 4 bases from J, leaving 17 bases between. CDR1 is SGHKS, CDR2 YYEKEE, per germline (reference sequence). This CDR3 is CASSPRQDYSTEAFF. The CDR3 region has the DNA TGTGCCAGCAGCCCTCGACAAGATTATTCCACTGAAGCTTTCTTT.

The V gene is TRBV7-2, the J gene TRBJ1-2, with no clear D. This CDR3 is built from 12 residues. The ends were cut back, 5 bases at V and 4 bases at J, with 8 bases in the middle. Germline CDR1 is SGHTA and CDR2 is FQGNSA. CDR3 nucleotide sequence: TGTGCCAGCAGCCACGGACTCTATGGCTACACCTTC. This gives the protein CASSHGLYGYTF. Variable domain in full (rest from reference TRBV7-2 and TRBJ1-2): GAGVSQSPSNKVTEKGKDVELRCDPISGHTALYWYRQSLGQGLEFLIYFQGNSAPDKSGLPSDRFSAERTGGSVSTLTIQRTQQEDSAVYLCASSHGLYGYTFGSGTRLTVV.

V gene TRBV7-9 combines with J gene TRBJ2-5, with D unclear. The CDR3 is 11 amino acids. Germline values: CDR1 SEHNR, CDR2 FQNEAQ (reference sequence). Trimming left V 11 bases short and J 6 bases short, with 13 bases between. CDR3 protein: CAVAAPQTQYF. For the CDR3, the DNA is TGTGCCGTCGCGGCCCCACAGACCCAGTACTTC.

This clone has only one observation. This sequence joins TRBV6-1 and TRBJ1-2; no clear D. Germline V gives CDR1 MNHNS, CDR2 SASEGT. The CDR3 has 13 amino acids. The V end lost 0 bases, the J end lost 6 bases, and 8 bases lay between the germline ends. DNA of the CDR3: TGTGCCAGCAGTGAAGCGTTCGGGGATGGCTACACCTTC. This encodes CASSEAFGDGYTF.

The chain carries TRBV7-9 and TRBJ1-2, with TRBD1 identical over 7 bases. The V gene end was trimmed by 4 bases and the J gene end by 7 bases; junction bases not matched to a gene: 6. The germline V gene has CDR1 SEHNR and CDR2 FQNEAQ (reference sequence). CDR3 size: 13 residues. Here the CDR3 DNA reads TGTGCCAGCAGCTCGACAGGGTACGGTGGCTACACCTTC. As protein: CASSSTGYGGYTF.

This chain uses TRBV24-1 with TRBJ1-5, with 8 bases fitting TRBD1. The V gene end was trimmed by 4 bases and the J gene end by 2 bases; junction bases not matched to a gene: 6. The V gene's germline CDR1 is KGHDR and CDR2 SFDVKD. The CDR3 length is 16 residues. This CDR3 is CATSDTDRVGNQPQHF. DNA for the CDR3: TGTGCCACCAGTGACACGGACAGGGTTGGCAATCAGCCCCAGCATTTT.

V and J are TRBV4-3 and TRBJ1-1, with D hard to call. Trimming stripped 0 bases from V and 2 bases from J, with 10 bases between. Germline-derived CDR1 and CDR2 are LGHNA and YSLEER. The CDR3 consists of 15 residues. The DNA for the CDR3 is TGCGCCAGCAGCCAAGATAGAACGAGAAACACTGAAGCTTTCTTT. Protein: CASSQDRTRNTEAFF.

The chain carries TRBV5-1 and TRBJ2-1, with 10 bases matching TRBD1. The CDR3 totals 16 residues. Germline lookup yields CDR1 SGHRS and CDR2 YFSETQ. Unmatched junction bases numbered 7, after V lost 2 bases and J lost 5 bases. The DNA of the CDR3 is TGCGCCAGCAGCTTTTACCGGGACAGGGGAAACAATGAGCAGTTCTTC. Translated: CASSFYRDRGNNEQFF.

This clone was picked up one time. This chain uses TRBV7-9 with TRBJ1-6, with D tentatively TRBD1 (5 bases). Germline CDR1 SEHNR, CDR2 FQNEAQ (reference sequence). This CDR3 is built from 13 residues. Trimming removed 3 bases from V and 6 bases from J, with 6 bases in between. The CDR3 sequence is CASSLTANSPLHF. As DNA, the CDR3 is TGTGCCAGCAGCTTGACAGCTAATTCACCCCTCCACTTT.

V usage is TRBV1 and J usage is TRBJ1-5; TRBD1, the D gene given by the table, was not confirmed from the DNA. TRBV1 is deemed a pseudogene. The CDR3 is 14 amino acids. The CDR3 DNA sequence: TGCACCAGTAAAATTCAGGGGGCCGGACGCCCCCAGCATTTT. Amino acid sequence: CTSKIQGAGRPQHF.

The rearrangement uses TRBV18 and TRBJ2-2, with D unresolved. Between the trimmed V and J ends, which lost 3 bases and 0 bases, there was a span of 8 bases. The CDR3 runs 15 residues. Germline-derived CDR1 and CDR2 are KGHSH and LQKENI. CDR3 bases: TGTGCCAGCTCACCTACGCAGGCGAACACCGGGGAGCTGTTTTTT. Amino acids: CASSPTQANTGELFF.

The chain is built from TRBV11-3 and TRBJ1-1; TRBD1 aligns across 7 bases. The length of the CDR3 is 14 residues. Germline V gene sequence: CDR1 SGHNT, CDR2 YENEEA. The V and J ends lost 5 bases and 4 bases, in that order; junction bases with no gene match: 7. The CDR3 bases are TGTGCCAGCAGCCCCCCTGGGGACAGCACTGAAGCTTTCTTT. This sequence encodes CASSPPGDSTEAFF.

V gene TRBV27 combines with J gene TRBJ1-1; D call uncertain. Between the trimmed V and J ends, which lost 5 bases and 8 bases, there was a span of 9 bases. Germline CDR1 and CDR2: MNHEY and SMNVEV (reference sequence). The CDR3 consists of 11 residues. CDR3 bases: TGTGCCAGCAGTCGCCGGGGAGAAGCTTTCTTT. Protein: CASSRRGEAFF.